This record concerns one T cell receptor (beta chain) sequence. Trimming took 0 bases from V and 10 from J; bases not matched to a gene: 2. The CDR3 has 13 residues. Per the germline V gene, CDR1 is WSHSY and CDR2 is SAAADI. Here immunoSEQ multiplex PCR was the method, and the copy in TCRdb shows in-frame clones only, minus some. The table shows 140,000 or so clones, with about four fifths occurring only once. This sample is drawn from a study of blood T cell repertoires in COVID-19. Input material: PBMCs or T cells enriched from blood (not recorded which). The chain recombines TRBV10-2 with TRBJ2-7; 11 bases are a match to TRBD1. The origin of this receptor is a woman aged 18-29 years who had been exposed to COVID-19. CDR3 sequence: CASSESGQGAQYF. CDR3 DNA: TGCGCCAGCAGTGAGTCTGGACAGGGGGCTCAGTACTTC.